The 5 T cell receptor beta chains below all came from one sample that was sequenced in a study of blood T cell repertoires in COVID-19. Generated by immunoSEQ multiplex PCR, the TCRdb table keeps only in-frame clones and is missing some. The sample contains 88,000 or so clones, roughly 91% of which appear only once. Sequenced input: PBMCs or T cells enriched from blood (not recorded which). The receptor set was obtained from a woman in her forties or fifties with acute COVID-19.

The rearrangement links TRBV5-4 to TRBJ1-5; D uncertain. The CDR3 covers 12 residues. The ends were cut back, 0 bases at V and 6 bases at J, with 4 bases in the middle. Germline CDR1 is SGHNT and CDR2 is YYREEE (reference sequence). The CDR3 DNA reads as TGTGCCAGCAGCTTGGACGGTCAGCCCCAGCATTTT. This encodes CASSLDGQPQHF.

The chain combines TRBV30 with TRBJ1-1; 7 positions agree with TRBD1. Germline V gives CDR1 GTSNPN, CDR2 SVGIG (reference sequence). The CDR3 has 12 amino acids. With V trimmed by 2 bases and J by 10 bases, 7 bases remained unmatched. The DNA for the CDR3 is TGTGCCTGGAGTCGCAGGGGGTTTGCAGCTTTCTTT. This encodes CAWSRRGFAAFF.

This clone turned up a few times. CDR3 protein: CASTYREISTDTQYF. The CDR3 DNA is TGTGCCAGCACCTATCGGGAGATCAGCACAGATACGCAGTATTTT. The chain combines TRBV7-9 with TRBJ2-3; possibly TRBD2 for D (6 bases). This CDR3 has 15 residues. Trimming left V 7 bases short and J 0 bases short, with 14 bases between. CDR1 and CDR2 (germline): SEHNR, FQNEAQ (reference sequence).

The chain uses TRBV25-1 and TRBJ2-5; TRBD1 is a possible D gene (6 bases). Trimming removed 3 bases at V and 1 base at J, with 12 bases between. The CDR3 sequence is 15 residues long. CDR1 is MGHDK and CDR2 is SYGVNS in the germline V gene. Here the CDR3 reads CASSDVRQAQETQYF. The CDR3 bases are TGTGCCAGCAGTGATGTAAGACAGGCCCAAGAGACCCAGTACTTC.

The chain uses TRBV7-2 and TRBJ1-5; the match to TRBD1 covers 9 bases. Looked up from germline, CDR1 is SGHTA and CDR2 is FQGNSA. With V trimmed by 5 bases and J by 1 base, 3 bases remained unmatched. The CDR3 sequence is 15 residues long. CDR3 protein: CASSADRGSNQPQHF. CDR3 coding DNA: TGTGCCAGCAGCGCGGACAGGGGAAGCAATCAGCCCCAGCATTTT.